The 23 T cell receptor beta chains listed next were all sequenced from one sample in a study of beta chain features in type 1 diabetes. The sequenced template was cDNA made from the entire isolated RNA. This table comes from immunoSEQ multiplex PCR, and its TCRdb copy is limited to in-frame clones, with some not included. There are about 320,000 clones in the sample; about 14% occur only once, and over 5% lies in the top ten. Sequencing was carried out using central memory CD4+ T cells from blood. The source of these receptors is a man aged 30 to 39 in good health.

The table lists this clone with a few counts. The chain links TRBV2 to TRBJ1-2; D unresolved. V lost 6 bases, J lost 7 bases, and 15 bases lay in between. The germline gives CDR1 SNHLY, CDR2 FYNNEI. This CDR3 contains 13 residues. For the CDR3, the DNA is TGTGCCAGCAGCACTCAGGATAACGGTGGCTACACCTTC. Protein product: CASSTQDNGGYTF.

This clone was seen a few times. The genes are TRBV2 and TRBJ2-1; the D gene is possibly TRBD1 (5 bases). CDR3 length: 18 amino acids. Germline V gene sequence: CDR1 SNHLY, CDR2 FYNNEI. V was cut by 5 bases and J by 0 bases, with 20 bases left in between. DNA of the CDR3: TGTGCCAGCAGTCCAACACCGATCAGGGTGAGCTCCTACAATGAGCAGTTCTTC. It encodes CASSPTPIRVSSYNEQFF.

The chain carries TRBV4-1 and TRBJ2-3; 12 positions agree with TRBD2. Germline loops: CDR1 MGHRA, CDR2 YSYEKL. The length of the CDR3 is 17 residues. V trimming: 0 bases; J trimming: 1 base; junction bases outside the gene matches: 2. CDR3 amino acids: CASSQEASGRGTDTQYF. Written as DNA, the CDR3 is TGCGCCAGCAGCCAAGAGGCTAGCGGGAGGGGCACAGATACGCAGTATTTT.

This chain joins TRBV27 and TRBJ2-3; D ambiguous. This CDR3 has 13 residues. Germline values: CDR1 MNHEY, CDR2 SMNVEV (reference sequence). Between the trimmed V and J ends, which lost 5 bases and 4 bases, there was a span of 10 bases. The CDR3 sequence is CASSHGPPDTQYF. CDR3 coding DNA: TGTGCCAGCAGTCACGGTCCCCCAGATACGCAGTATTTT.

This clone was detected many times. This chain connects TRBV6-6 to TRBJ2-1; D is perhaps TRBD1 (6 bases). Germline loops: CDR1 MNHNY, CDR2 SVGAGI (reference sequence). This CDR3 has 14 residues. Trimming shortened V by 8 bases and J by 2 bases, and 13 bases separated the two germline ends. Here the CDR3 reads CASGNRDTYNEQFF. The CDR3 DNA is TGTGCCAGCGGTAACCGGGACACCTACAATGAGCAGTTCTTC.

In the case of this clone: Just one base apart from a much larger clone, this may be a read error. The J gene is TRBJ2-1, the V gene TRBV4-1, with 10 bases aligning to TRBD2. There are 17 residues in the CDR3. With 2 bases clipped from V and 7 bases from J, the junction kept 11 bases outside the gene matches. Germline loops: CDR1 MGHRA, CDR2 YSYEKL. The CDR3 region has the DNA TGCGCCAGCAGCCAACCCCAAGCGGGAGGGGCTGTAAATGAGCAGTTCTTC. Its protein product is CASSQPQAGGAVNEQFF.

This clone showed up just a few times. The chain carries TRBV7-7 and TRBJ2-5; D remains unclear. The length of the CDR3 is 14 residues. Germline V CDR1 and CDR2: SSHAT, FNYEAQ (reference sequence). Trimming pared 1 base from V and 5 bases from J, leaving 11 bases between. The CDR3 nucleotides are TGTGCCAGCAGCTTAGGACCGCTGTGGGAGACCCAGTACTTC. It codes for CASSLGPLWETQYF.

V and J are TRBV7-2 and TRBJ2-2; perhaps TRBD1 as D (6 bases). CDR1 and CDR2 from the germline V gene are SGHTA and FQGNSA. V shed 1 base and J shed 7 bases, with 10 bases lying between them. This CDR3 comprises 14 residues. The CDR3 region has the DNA TGTGCCAGCAGCTTAGATTCAGGGGTCGGGGAGCTGTTTTTT. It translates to CASSLDSGVGELFF.

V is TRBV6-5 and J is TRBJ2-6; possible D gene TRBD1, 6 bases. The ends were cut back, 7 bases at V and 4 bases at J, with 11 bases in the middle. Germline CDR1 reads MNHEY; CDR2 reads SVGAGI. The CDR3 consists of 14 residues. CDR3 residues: CASTAGAGANVLTF. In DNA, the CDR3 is TGTGCCAGCACCGCAGGGGCCGGGGCCAACGTCCTGACTTTC.

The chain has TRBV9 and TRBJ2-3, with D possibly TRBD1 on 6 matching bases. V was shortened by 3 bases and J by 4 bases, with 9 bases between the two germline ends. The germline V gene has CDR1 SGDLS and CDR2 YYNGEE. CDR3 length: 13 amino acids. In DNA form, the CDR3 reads TGTGCCAGCAGCGACAGGGTGGCAGATACGCAGTATTTT. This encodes CASSDRVADTQYF.

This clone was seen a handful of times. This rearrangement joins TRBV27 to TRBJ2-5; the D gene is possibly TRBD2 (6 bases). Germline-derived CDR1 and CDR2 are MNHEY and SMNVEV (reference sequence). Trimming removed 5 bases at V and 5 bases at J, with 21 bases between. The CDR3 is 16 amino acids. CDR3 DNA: TGTGCCAGCAGTACCCATGGACTAAATACTGCGGAGACCCAGTACTTC. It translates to CASSTHGLNTAETQYF.

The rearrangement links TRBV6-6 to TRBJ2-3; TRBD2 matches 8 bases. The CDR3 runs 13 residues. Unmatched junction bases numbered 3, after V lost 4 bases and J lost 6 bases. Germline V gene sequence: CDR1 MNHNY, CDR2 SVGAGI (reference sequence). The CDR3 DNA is TGTGCCAGCAGTTCCCGACTAGCGGATACGCAGTATTTT. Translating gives CASSSRLADTQYF.

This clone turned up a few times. CDR3 sequence reads: CSVEGHQNYGYTF. The CDR3, as DNA: TGCAGCGTTGAGGGACACCAGAACTATGGCTACACCTTC. The chain has TRBV29-1 and TRBJ1-2, with D possibly matching TRBD1 (6 bases). Germline-derived CDR1 and CDR2 are SQVTM and ANQGSEA. CDR3 length equals 13 residues. Trimming removed 3 bases at V and 2 bases at J, with 10 bases between.

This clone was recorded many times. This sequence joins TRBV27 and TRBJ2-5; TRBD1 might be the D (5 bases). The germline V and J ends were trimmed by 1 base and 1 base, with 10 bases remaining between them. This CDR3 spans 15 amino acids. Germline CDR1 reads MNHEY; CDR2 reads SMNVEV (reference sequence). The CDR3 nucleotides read TGTGCCAGCAGTTTATTAGGGGTGGCCCAAGAGACCCAGTACTTC. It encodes CASSLLGVAQETQYF.

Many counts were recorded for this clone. CDR3 sequence: CASSWRQGSSGANVLTF. The DNA of the CDR3 is TGCGCCAGCAGCTGGAGACAGGGGAGCTCTGGGGCCAACGTCCTGACTTTC. The chain links TRBV5-1 to TRBJ2-6, with 8 bases that match TRBD1. With 3 bases clipped from V and 0 bases from J, the junction kept 5 bases outside the gene matches. The CDR3 length is 17 residues. CDR1 is SGHRS, CDR2 YFSETQ, per germline.

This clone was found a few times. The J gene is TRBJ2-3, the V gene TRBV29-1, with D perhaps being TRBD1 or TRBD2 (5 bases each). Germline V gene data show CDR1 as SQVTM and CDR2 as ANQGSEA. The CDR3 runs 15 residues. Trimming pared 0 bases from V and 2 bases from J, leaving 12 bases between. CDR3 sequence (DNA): TGCAGCGTTGAAGATCGGGGCAGGACCACAGATACGCAGTATTTT. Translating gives CSVEDRGRTTDTQYF.

In nucleotides, the CDR3 is TGTGCCAGCAGTTCGCCAACGGGACGTTCAGAGACCCAGTACTTC. This translates into CASSSPTGRSETQYF. The chain combines TRBV6-5 with TRBJ2-5; possibly TRBD1 or TRBD2 for D (5 bases each). CDR3 length: 15 residues. V was cut by 4 bases and J by 4 bases, with 16 bases left in between. Germline CDR1 and CDR2: MNHEY and SVGAGI.

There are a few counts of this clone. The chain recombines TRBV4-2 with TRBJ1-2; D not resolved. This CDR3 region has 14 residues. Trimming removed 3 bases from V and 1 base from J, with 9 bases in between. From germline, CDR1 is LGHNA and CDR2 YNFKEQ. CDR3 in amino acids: CASSQVTSNYGYTF. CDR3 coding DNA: TGTGCCAGCAGCCAGGTGACTAGTAACTATGGCTACACCTTC.

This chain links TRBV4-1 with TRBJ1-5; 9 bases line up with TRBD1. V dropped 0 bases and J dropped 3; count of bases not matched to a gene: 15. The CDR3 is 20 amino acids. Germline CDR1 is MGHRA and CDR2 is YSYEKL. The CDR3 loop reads CASSQELGFRTGAFNQPQHF. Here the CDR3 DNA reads TGCGCCAGCAGCCAAGAACTGGGCTTCCGGACAGGGGCCTTCAATCAGCCCCAGCATTTT.

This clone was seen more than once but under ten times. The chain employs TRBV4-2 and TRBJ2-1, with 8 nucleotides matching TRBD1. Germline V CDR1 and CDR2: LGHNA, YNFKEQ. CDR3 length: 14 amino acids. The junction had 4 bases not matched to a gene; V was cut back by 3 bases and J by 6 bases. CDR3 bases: TGTGCCAGCAGCCACCTCACAGGGGGCAATGAGCAGTTCTTC. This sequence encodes CASSHLTGGNEQFF.

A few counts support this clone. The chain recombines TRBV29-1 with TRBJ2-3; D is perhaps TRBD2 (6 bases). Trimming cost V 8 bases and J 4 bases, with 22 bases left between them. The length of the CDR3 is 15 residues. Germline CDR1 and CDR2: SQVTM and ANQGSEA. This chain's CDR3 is CSSRGGTKGPDTQYF. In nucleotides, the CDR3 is TGCAGCTCCCGGGGCGGGACGAAGGGCCCAGATACGCAGTATTTT.

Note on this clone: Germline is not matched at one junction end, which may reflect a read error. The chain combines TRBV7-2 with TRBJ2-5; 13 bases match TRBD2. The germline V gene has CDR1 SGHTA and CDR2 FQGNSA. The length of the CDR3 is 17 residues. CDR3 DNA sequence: TGTGCCAGCAGCCTAGCGGGACTAGCGGGATTAGGGGAGACCCAGTACTTC. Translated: CASSLAGLAGLGETQYF.

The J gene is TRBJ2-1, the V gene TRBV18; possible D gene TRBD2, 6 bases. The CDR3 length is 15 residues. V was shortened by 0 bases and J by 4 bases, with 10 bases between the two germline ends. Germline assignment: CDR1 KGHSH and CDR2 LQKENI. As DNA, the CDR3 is TGTGCCAGCTCACCACCGGGGGGATGGTACAATGAGCAGTTCTTC. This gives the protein CASSPPGGWYNEQFF.